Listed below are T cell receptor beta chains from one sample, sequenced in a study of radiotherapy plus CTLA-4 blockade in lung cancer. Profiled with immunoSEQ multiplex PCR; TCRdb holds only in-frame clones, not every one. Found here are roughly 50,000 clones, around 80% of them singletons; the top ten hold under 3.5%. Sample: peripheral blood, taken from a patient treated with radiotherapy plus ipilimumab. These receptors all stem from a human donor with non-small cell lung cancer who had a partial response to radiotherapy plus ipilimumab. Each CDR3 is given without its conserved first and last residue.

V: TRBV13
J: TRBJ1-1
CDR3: ASSRGTNAEAF

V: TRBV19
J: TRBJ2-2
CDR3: ASSIVGGAWTGELF

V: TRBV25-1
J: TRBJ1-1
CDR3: ASRTTHRGHTEAF

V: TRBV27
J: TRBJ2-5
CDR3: ASSHGTGKETQY

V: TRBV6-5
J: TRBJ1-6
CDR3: ASRYDRESSPLH

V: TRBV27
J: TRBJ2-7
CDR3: ASSPTSGVYEQY

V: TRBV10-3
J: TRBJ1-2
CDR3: AISESQGAYGYT

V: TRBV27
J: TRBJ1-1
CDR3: APGQGRNTEAF

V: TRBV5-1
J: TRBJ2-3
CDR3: ASSLDPRGASSDTQY

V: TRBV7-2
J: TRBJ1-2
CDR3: ASSLVGGDGYT

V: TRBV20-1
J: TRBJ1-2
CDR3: SAGAGGYT